A single sample is the source of the 9 T cell receptor beta chains below, sequenced in a study of T-cell reconstitution after alpha-beta-depleted transplantation in children (dated by TCRdb to the mid-2010s). Interpreted using the paper, the treatment or condition label stands for: allogeneic hematopoietic cell transplantation with graft depleted of TCRalphabeta T cells and CD19 B cells. Library generation was performed with PCR. Sequencing instrument: Illumina HiSeq 2500. TCR library preparation used molecular barcoding, with unique molecular identifiers applied to normalize quantification of the TCRbeta repertoire. TCRdb reanalyzed the raw reads on its own, using fastp at Q25 for trimming and MiXCR for clone calling, and kept in-frame beta chains. Each CDR3 protein gets just one entry, which takes the most common genes and DNA from the rows behind it. The sample table lists about 980,000 distinct CDR3 sequences, roughly 29% of them with a count of one. The ten largest make up about 28% of the sample.

The specimen comprised PBMCs, mostly from graft donor cells, sampled 360 days after TCRalphabeta/CD19-depleted stem cell transplant. The receptors were gathered from a boy under two years old who had a stem cell transplant for SCID, so the T cells may come from the graft donor.

The chain links TRBV4-2 to TRBJ1-2, with D maybe TRBD1 (6 bases). The CDR3 totals 14 residues. Trimming stripped 7 bases from V and 2 bases from J, with 14 bases between. CDR1 and CDR2 (germline): LGHNA, YNFKEQ. The CDR3 is CASNLAGANYGYTF. CDR3 in DNA: TGTGCCAGCAACCTGGCAGGGGCGAACTATGGCTACACCTTC.

This clonotype was detected only a few times. V gene TRBV7-9 combines with J gene TRBJ1-2; D gene ambiguous. The CDR3 runs to 16 residues. The germline gives CDR1 SEHNR, CDR2 FQNEAQ (reference sequence). V was trimmed by 1 base and J by 0 bases, leaving 12 bases between them. CDR3 nucleotides: TGTGCCAGCAGCTTAGACCGATCGCCGGCTAACTATGGCTACACCTTC. It is translated as CASSLDRSPANYGYTF.

This clonotype was seen a handful of times. The rearrangement links TRBV3-1 to TRBJ2-3, with D maybe TRBD2 (6 bases). The CDR3 runs 18 residues. Per the germline V gene, CDR1 is LGHDT and CDR2 is YNNKEL (reference sequence). V was shortened by 3 bases and J by 8 bases, with 27 bases between the two germline ends. CDR3 nucleotide sequence: TGTGCCAGCAGCCAGGATACCGGGACTCACCGTTCCAGGGCTACGCAGTATTTT. This sequence encodes CASSQDTGTHRSRATQYF.

Only a few counts were recorded for this clonotype. The chain couples TRBV7-6 to TRBJ1-6; TRBD1 might be the D (6 bases). The CDR3 is made up of 15 amino acids. V lost 1 base, J lost 6 bases, and 10 bases lay in between. The germline V gene has CDR1 SGHVS and CDR2 FNYEAQ. The CDR3 DNA reads TGTGCCAGCAGCTTAGTGGACAGCGGTAATTCACCCCTCCACTTT. Protein: CASSLVDSGNSPLHF.

This clonotype was seen a handful of times. This chain links TRBV20-1 with TRBJ2-1, with 14 bases lining up with TRBD2. Germline V gives CDR1 DFQATT, CDR2 SNEGSKA (reference sequence). This CDR3 has 16 amino acids. J lost 3 bases, V lost 6 bases, and 7 bases had no gene match. The CDR3 reads CSASRLAGGLYNEQFF. The CDR3 nucleotides read TGCAGTGCCAGTCGACTAGCGGGGGGGCTCTACAATGAGCAGTTCTTC.

This clonotype was seen a handful of times. The chain employs TRBV4-2 and TRBJ1-5; 8 nucleotides line up with TRBD1. Germline loops: CDR1 LGHNA, CDR2 YNFKEQ. V lost 4 bases and J lost 11; bases outside the gene matches: 16. This CDR3 is 16 amino acids long. CDR3 nucleotides: TGTGCCAGCAGCCGACAGCTAACACGCCCAGGGGGCGCCCAGCATTTT. Translation: CASSRQLTRPGGAQHF.

This sequence joins TRBV14 and TRBJ2-7; no definite D call. CDR3 length equals 15 residues. CDR1 and CDR2 (germline): SGHDN, FVKESK. V was cut by 2 bases and J by 0 bases, with 11 bases left in between. The CDR3 region is CASSQSGQNSYEQYF. CDR3 in DNA: TGTGCCAGCAGCCAATCGGGTCAGAACTCCTACGAGCAGTACTTC.

The sample holds a few counts of this clonotype. The chain has TRBV5-1 and TRBJ1-4; 8 nucleotides align to TRBD1. J was trimmed by 7 bases and V by 3 bases; bases with no gene match: 14. The CDR3 sequence is 17 residues long. From germline, CDR1 is SGHRS and CDR2 YFSETQ. CDR3 nucleotide sequence: TGCGCCAGCAGCTGGGCGACCTACCGGGACAGGAGTGAAAAACTGTTTTTT. Translating it yields CASSWATYRDRSEKLFF.

V gene TRBV18 combines with J gene TRBJ2-7; 7 bases are shared with TRBD1. The CDR3 totals 15 residues. After removal of 4 bases from V and 3 bases from J, the junction contained 9 bases not matched to a gene. CDR1 KGHSH and CDR2 LQKENI come from the germline V gene. This CDR3 reads CASSRDRAKIYEQYF. In nucleotides, the CDR3 is TGTGCCAGCTCACGAGACAGGGCAAAAATCTACGAGCAGTACTTC.